What follows are 30 T cell receptor beta chains derived from one specimen sequenced in a study of Graves' ophthalmopathy and Graves' hyperthyroidism. The authors amplified TCR beta CDR3 regions from RNA transcripts. In the first round, RT-PCR was carried out with HTBI primers, and a multiplex PCR formed the second round. TCRdb recomputed calls from the multiplex PCR reads with MiXCR, one row per CDR3 protein. The sample has about 550,000 distinct CDR3 sequences, 39% seen once. Sequenced material: peripheral blood or thyroid tissue (not recorded which). The source is an adult man with Graves' hyperthyroidism.

This sequence joins TRBV24-1 and TRBJ2-5, with D unclear. Trimming cost V 3 bases and J 4 bases, with 14 bases left between them. This CDR3 contains 15 residues. Per germline, CDR1 KGHDR and CDR2 SFDVKD. CDR3 coding DNA: TGTGCCACCAGTGATCCGGCAGGAAGTCCAGAGACCCAGTACTTC. Translating gives CATSDPAGSPETQYF.

This clonotype has a handful of counts. J is TRBJ2-5 and V is TRBV7-6, with TRBD2 matching over 11 bases. V shed 2 bases and J 4 bases; nucleotides not matched to a gene: 6. The CDR3 has 16 residues. CDR1 is SGHVS, CDR2 FNYEAQ, per germline. The CDR3 loop is CASSLFTSGSAETQYF. The CDR3 DNA reads TGTGCCAGCAGCTTATTTACTAGCGGGAGTGCAGAGACCCAGTACTTC.

This chain links TRBV7-2 with TRBJ2-5, with D hard to call. Deletions cut 1 base from V and 5 bases from J, with 14 bases between. There are 15 residues in the CDR3. The V gene's germline CDR1 is SGHTA and CDR2 FQGNSA. This chain's CDR3 is CASSLDRNTGETQYF. The CDR3 DNA reads as TGTGCCAGCAGCTTAGATCGGAACACCGGGGAGACCCAGTACTTC.

This clonotype was seen many times. V is TRBV7-9 and J is TRBJ2-7, with D possibly matching TRBD1 (6 bases). The CDR3 sequence is 16 residues long. CDR1 is SEHNR and CDR2 is FQNEAQ in the germline V gene (reference sequence). The V end lost 5 bases, the J end lost 0 bases, and 17 bases lay between the germline ends. The CDR3 region is CASSIATGHNSYEQYF. The CDR3 coding sequence is TGTGCCAGCAGCATTGCGACAGGACATAACTCCTACGAGCAGTACTTC. Complete variable domain (other parts from reference TRBV7-9 and TRBJ2-7): DTGVSQNPRHKITKRGQNVTFRCDPISEHNRLYWYRQTLGQGPEFLTYFQNEAQLEKSRLLSDRFSAERPKGSFSTLEIQRTEQGDSAMYLCASSIATGHNSYEQYFGPGTRLTVT.

V usage is TRBV3-1 and J usage is TRBJ1-1; TRBD1 aligns across 7 bases. The germline gives CDR1 LGHDT, CDR2 YNNKEL (reference sequence). The ends lost 2 bases at V and 0 bases at J; junction bases unmatched: 3. The CDR3 spans 15 residues. In nucleotides, the CDR3 is TGTGCCAGCAGCCAACGACAGGGACTGAACACTGAAGCTTTCTTT. Translated, it gives CASSQRQGLNTEAFF.

This clonotype was picked up many times. The rearrangement uses TRBV12-3 or TRBV12-4 and TRBJ2-2; a weak D match, TRBD1 (7 bases). V lost 6 bases, J lost 3 bases, and 11 bases lay in between. The CDR3 runs to 14 residues. This CDR3 is CASRLRGDTGELFF. CDR3 nucleotide sequence: TGTGCCAGCAGGCTCAGGGGGGACACCGGGGAGCTGTTTTTT.

Comments on this clonotype: One end of the junction is discordant with germline, which a read error may explain. The chain carries TRBV7-7 and TRBJ2-3; D may be TRBD1 or TRBD2 (5 bases each). The germline gives CDR1 SSHAT, CDR2 FNYEAQ (reference sequence). The CDR3 sequence is 16 residues long. CDR3 sequence reads: CASSPGGIGRADTQYF. CDR3 nucleotide sequence: TGTGCTAGCAGCCCTGGGGGAATAGGACGGGCAGATACGCAGTATTTT.

The V and J genes are TRBV6-5 and TRBJ2-5, with 7 bases matching TRBD2. The CDR3 runs 14 residues. V lost 5 bases and J lost 4; bases outside the gene matches: 7. Germline CDR1 is MNHEY and CDR2 is SVGAGI. This CDR3 reads CASSRLAVGETQYF. The DNA of the CDR3 is TGTGCCAGCAGTCGACTAGCTGTTGGAGAGACCCAGTACTTC.

V usage is TRBV2 and J usage is TRBJ2-2; no clear D gene. Germline-derived CDR1 and CDR2 are SNHLY and FYNNEI. Deletions cut 4 bases from V and 3 bases from J, with 9 bases between. The CDR3 length is 14 residues. The CDR3 region is CASSVDAYTGELFF. The CDR3 coding sequence is TGTGCCAGCAGTGTTGATGCCTACACCGGGGAGCTGTTTTTT.

The genes are TRBV7-2 and TRBJ2-3; D tentatively reads TRBD1 or TRBD2 (5 bases each). The ends were cut back, 4 bases at V and 6 bases at J, with 14 bases in the middle. This CDR3 is 14 amino acids long. The germline CDR1 and CDR2 sequences are SGHTA and FQGNSA. The CDR3 DNA sequence: TGTGCCAGCAGCTCTATGGGACGGAGCGATACGCAGTATTTT. Protein sequence: CASSSMGRSDTQYF.

With regard to this clonotype: One end of the junction varies from germline; a read error may be responsible. The J gene is TRBJ1-4, the V gene TRBV7-9, with D possibly TRBD1 on 5 matching bases. CDR1 and CDR2 from the germline V gene are SEHNR and FQNEAQ (reference sequence). This CDR3 is 16 amino acids long. For the CDR3, the DNA is TGCGCCAGCAGCTCTGGGTCGGGCGGGACTACTGAAAAACTGTTTTTT. This encodes CASSSGSGGTTEKLFF.

The CDR3 bases are TGCAGCGTCATGATGGGGGAGACCCAGTACTTC. Translation: CSVMMGETQYF. V gene TRBV29-1 combines with J gene TRBJ2-5; D uncertain. The CDR3 loop spans 11 amino acids. V was cut by 6 bases and J by 5 bases, with 10 bases left in between. Germline lookup yields CDR1 SQVTM and CDR2 ANQGSEA.

At least ten counts were recorded for this clonotype. This rearrangement joins TRBV7-6 to TRBJ1-2; 8 bases are shared with TRBD1. CDR1 is SGHVS, CDR2 FNYEAQ, per germline. V lost 5 bases and J lost 4; bases outside the gene matches: 6. The CDR3 runs to 14 residues. The CDR3 nucleotides are TGTGCCAGCAGCCCGGGACAGGTTCTCTATGGCTACACCTTC. Its protein is CASSPGQVLYGYTF.

This clonotype was seen at least ten times. The V call is TRBV18, the J call TRBJ1-6; D call uncertain. This CDR3 region has 14 residues. V was shortened by 0 bases and J by 10 bases, with 10 bases between the two germline ends. CDR1 and CDR2 (germline): KGHSH, LQKENI. The CDR3 nucleotides are TGTGCCAGCTCACCACCGATCACCTCGTCACCCCTCCACTTT. Protein product: CASSPPITSSPLHF.

This clonotype was observed a handful of times. This chain uses TRBV7-8 with TRBJ2-3; D not resolved. The CDR3 is made up of 16 amino acids. The germline gives CDR1 SGHVS, CDR2 FQNEAQ. V dropped 1 base and J dropped 1 base, with 12 bases sitting between them. CDR3 residues: CASSLDSASGTDTQYF. The CDR3 coding sequence is TGTGCCAGCAGCTTAGACTCGGCGAGCGGCACAGATACGCAGTATTTT.

This clonotype was seen many times. This chain joins TRBV24-1 and TRBJ2-5; 10 bases fit TRBD1. The V gene's germline CDR1 is KGHDR and CDR2 SFDVKD. This CDR3 is built from 13 residues. Trimming cost V 7 bases and J 5 bases; bases outside gene matches: 3. The CDR3 is CATRGDRGETQYF. As DNA, the CDR3 is TGTGCCACCAGGGGGGACAGGGGTGAGACCCAGTACTTC.

In the case of this clonotype: A much larger clone lies one base from this, so it may be a read error. The rearrangement uses TRBV7-9 and TRBJ1-4; 7 bases line up with TRBD1. Looked up from germline, CDR1 is SEHNR and CDR2 is FQNEAQ (reference sequence). The CDR3 covers 16 residues. V shed 5 bases, J shed 0 bases, and the junction held 6 bases outside the gene matches. The CDR3 protein is CASSTLGQATNEKLFF. The CDR3 DNA follows: TGTGCCAGCAGCACTCTAGGACAGGCAACTAATGAAAAACTGTTTTTT.

The sample holds a few counts of this clonotype. V is TRBV19 and J is TRBJ1-6, with D hard to call. Germline V gene sequence: CDR1 LNHDA, CDR2 SQIVND (reference sequence). This CDR3 contains 13 residues. Trimming removed 7 bases from V and 9 bases from J, with 13 bases in between. The CDR3 DNA reads as TGTGCCAGTAAATTGAGGGAACGTTCACCCCTCCACTTT. Translated, it gives CASKLRERSPLHF.

This clonotype was observed many times. J is TRBJ1-1 and V is TRBV19; D call uncertain. This CDR3 region has 13 residues. The germline gives CDR1 LNHDA, CDR2 SQIVND (reference sequence). V was trimmed by 7 bases and J by 7 bases, leaving 16 bases between them. This CDR3 reads CASTTPGRIEAFF. The DNA for the CDR3 is TGTGCCAGTACCACCCCCGGACGGATTGAAGCTTTCTTT.

In this sample, this clonotype turned up many times. The chain combines TRBV29-1 with TRBJ2-7; D is unresolved. Germline assignment: CDR1 SQVTM and CDR2 ANQGSEA. Trimming took 2 bases from V and 3 from J, leaving 5 bases between them. The CDR3 totals 11 residues. The CDR3 DNA sequence: TGCAGCGTTGAATCAGGCTACGAGCAGTACTTC. Its translation is CSVESGYEQYF.

Details on this clonotype: This may be a read error, as it is one base from a much larger clone. V gene TRBV6-1 combines with J gene TRBJ1-1; D might be TRBD1 (6 bases). The germline CDR1 and CDR2 sequences are MNHNS and SASEGT. This CDR3 has 15 amino acids. CDR3 loop: CASSEDGGQGTEASF. The CDR3 DNA reads as TGTGCCAGCAGTGAAGATGGGGGGCAGGGCACTGAAGCTTCCTTT.

The rearrangement links TRBV29-1 to TRBJ2-3; 11 nucleotides align to TRBD2. CDR1 and CDR2 (germline): SQVTM, ANQGSEA. With V trimmed by 6 bases and J by 1 base, 6 bases remained unmatched. The CDR3 is 15 amino acids. Here the CDR3 DNA reads TGCAGCGTGGAGCTACTAGCGGGAGGCACAGATACGCAGTATTTT. This sequence encodes CSVELLAGGTDTQYF.

This clonotype has ten or more counts. The chain couples TRBV7-3 to TRBJ1-1; D is unclear. Germline assignment: CDR1 SGHTA and CDR2 FQGTGA. The CDR3 is 13 amino acids. Trimming shortened V by 6 bases and J by 3 bases, and 11 bases separated the two germline ends. CDR3 loop: CASSSDRDTEAFF. CDR3 DNA sequence: TGTGCCAGCAGTTCCGACCGTGACACTGAAGCTTTCTTT.

The rearrangement uses TRBV29-1 and TRBJ2-7; weak D call: TRBD1 (6 bases). In germline, CDR1 is SQVTM, CDR2 ANQGSEA. The length of the CDR3 is 13 residues. This CDR3 is CSSNRALTYEQYF. In nucleotides, the CDR3 is TGCAGTTCGAACAGGGCTTTAACCTACGAGCAGTACTTC.

This clonotype showed up many times. The chain is built from TRBV7-9 and TRBJ2-2; the match to TRBD1 covers 11 bases. The CDR3 has 18 amino acids. The V gene end was trimmed by 5 bases and the J gene end by 6 bases; junction bases not matched to a gene: 14. CDR1 and CDR2 (germline): SEHNR, FQNEAQ (reference sequence). The CDR3 region has the DNA TGTGCCAGCAGCAAGGGACCCGGACAGGGGGCGCACGCCGGGGAGCTGTTTTTT. Its protein product is CASSKGPGQGAHAGELFF.

The J gene is TRBJ1-2, the V gene TRBV12-3 or TRBV12-4, with 7 bases fitting TRBD1. V shed 2 bases, J shed 8 bases, and the junction held 8 bases outside the gene matches. The CDR3 extends over 14 amino acids. The CDR3 region has the DNA TGTGCCAGCAGTTTACTTACAGGGGAAGGGGGCTACACCTTC. This encodes CASSLLTGEGGYTF.

The chain is built from TRBV19 and TRBJ2-7; a possible D gene is TRBD1 (6 bases). Germline lookup yields CDR1 LNHDA and CDR2 SQIVND (reference sequence). Trimming took off 5 bases at V and 0 bases at J, with 17 bases between the two ends. The CDR3 length is 16 residues. This chain's CDR3 is CASSPSGHAYSYEQYF. The CDR3 DNA follows: TGTGCCAGTAGTCCATCGGGACATGCCTACTCCTACGAGCAGTACTTC.

Of note for this clonotype: This may stem from a read error, because a much larger clone lies one nucleotide away. V is TRBV11-2 and J is TRBJ2-5; D unresolved. This CDR3 is built from 13 residues. CDR1 and CDR2 from the germline V gene are SGHAT and FQNNGV. CDR3 sequence reads: CASSLVLQGTQYF. The CDR3 DNA is TGTGCCAGCAGCTTAGTCCTTCAAGGGACCCAGTACTTC.

This clonotype was counted ten times or more. In DNA form, the CDR3 reads TGTGCCAGCAGGCCACCGGGCGCTCCGGAAGCTTTCTTT. Amino acid sequence: CASRPPGAPEAFF. The V and J genes are TRBV2 and TRBJ1-1; D not resolved. The CDR3 totals 13 residues. The V end lost 6 bases, the J end lost 8 bases, and 16 bases lay between the germline ends. CDR1 and CDR2 from the germline V gene are SNHLY and FYNNEI.

This clonotype was recorded at least ten times. The V gene is TRBV29-1, the J gene TRBJ1-2; no firm D call. CDR3 length: 12 amino acids. V was trimmed by 1 base and J by 4 bases, leaving 7 bases between them. Germline V gene lookup returns CDR1 SQVTM and CDR2 ANQGSEA. DNA of the CDR3: TGCAGCGTTGAAGGCGAACCCTATGGCTACACCTTC. It specifies CSVEGEPYGYTF.